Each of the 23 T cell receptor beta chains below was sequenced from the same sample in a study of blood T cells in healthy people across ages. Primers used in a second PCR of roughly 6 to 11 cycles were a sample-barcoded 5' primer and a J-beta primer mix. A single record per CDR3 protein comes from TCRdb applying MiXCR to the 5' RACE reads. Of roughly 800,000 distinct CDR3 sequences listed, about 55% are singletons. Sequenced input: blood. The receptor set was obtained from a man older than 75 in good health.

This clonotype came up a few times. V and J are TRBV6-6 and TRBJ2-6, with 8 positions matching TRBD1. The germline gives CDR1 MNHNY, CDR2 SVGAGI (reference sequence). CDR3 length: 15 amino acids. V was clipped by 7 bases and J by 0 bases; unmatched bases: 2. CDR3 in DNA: TGTGCCAGCAATGACAGGGGCTCTGGGGCCAACGTCCTGACTTTC. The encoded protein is CASNDRGSGANVLTF.

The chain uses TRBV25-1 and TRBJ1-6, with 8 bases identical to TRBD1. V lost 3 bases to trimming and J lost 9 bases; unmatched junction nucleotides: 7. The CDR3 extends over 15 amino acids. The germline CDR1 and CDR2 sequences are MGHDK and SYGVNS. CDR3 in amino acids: CASSDPGGSGSPLHF. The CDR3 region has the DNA TGTGCCAGCAGTGACCCAGGGGGCAGTGGTTCACCCCTCCACTTT.

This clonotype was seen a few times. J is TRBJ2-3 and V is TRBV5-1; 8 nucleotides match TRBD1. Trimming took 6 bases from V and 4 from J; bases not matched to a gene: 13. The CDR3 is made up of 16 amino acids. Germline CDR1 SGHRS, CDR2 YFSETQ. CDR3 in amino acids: CASILIPGQGSDTQYF. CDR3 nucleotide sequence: TGCGCCAGCATCCTCATTCCAGGACAGGGATCAGATACGCAGTATTTT.

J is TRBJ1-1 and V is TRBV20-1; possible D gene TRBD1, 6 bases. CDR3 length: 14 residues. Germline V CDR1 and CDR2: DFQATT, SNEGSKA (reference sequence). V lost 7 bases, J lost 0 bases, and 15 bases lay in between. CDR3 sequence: CSVPPGQMNTEAFF. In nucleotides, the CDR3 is TGCAGTGTCCCGCCCGGACAGATGAACACTGAAGCTTTCTTT.

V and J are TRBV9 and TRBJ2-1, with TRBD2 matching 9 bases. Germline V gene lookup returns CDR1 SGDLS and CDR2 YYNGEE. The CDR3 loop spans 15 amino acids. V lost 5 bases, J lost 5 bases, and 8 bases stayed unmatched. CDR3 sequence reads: CASRRGGGPNNEQFF. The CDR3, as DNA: TGTGCCAGCAGGCGGGGGGGTGGCCCAAACAATGAGCAGTTCTTC.

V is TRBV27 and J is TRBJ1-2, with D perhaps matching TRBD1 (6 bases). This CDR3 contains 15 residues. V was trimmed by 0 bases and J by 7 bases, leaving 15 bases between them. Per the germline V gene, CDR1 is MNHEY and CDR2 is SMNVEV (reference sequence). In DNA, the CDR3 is TGTGCCAGCAGTTTATCGGGGGGGGCCAGAGGTGGCTACACCTTC. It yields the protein CASSLSGGARGGYTF.

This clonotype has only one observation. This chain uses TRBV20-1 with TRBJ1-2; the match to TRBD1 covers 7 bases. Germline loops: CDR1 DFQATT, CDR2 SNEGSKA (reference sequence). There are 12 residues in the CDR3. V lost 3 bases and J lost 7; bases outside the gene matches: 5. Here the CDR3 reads CSARRQGAGYTF. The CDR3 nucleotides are TGCAGTGCTAGGCGACAGGGTGCTGGCTACACCTTC.

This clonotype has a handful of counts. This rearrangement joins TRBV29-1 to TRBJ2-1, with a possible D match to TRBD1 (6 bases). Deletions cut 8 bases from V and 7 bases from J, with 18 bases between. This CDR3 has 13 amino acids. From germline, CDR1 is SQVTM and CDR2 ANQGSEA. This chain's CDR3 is CSFSTSGANEQFF. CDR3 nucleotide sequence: TGCAGCTTCTCTACTTCAGGGGCGAATGAGCAGTTCTTC.

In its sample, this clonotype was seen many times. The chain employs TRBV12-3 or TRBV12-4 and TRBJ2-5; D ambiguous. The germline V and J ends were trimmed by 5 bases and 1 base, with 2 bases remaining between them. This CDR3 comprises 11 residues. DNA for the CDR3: TGTGCCAGCAGTGCCCAAGAGACCCAGTACTTC. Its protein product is CASSAQETQYF.

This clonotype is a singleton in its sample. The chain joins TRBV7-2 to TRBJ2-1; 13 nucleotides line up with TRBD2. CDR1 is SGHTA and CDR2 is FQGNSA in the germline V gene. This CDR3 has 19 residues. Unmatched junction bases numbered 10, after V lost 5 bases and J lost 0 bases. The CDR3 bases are TGTGCCAGCAGCCGGACGGGACTAGCGGGAACGAGCTCCTACAATGAGCAGTTCTTC. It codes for CASSRTGLAGTSSYNEQFF.

CDR3 DNA sequence: TGTGCCACCAGTGACCCTAGCGGGCCGCCTGAGCAGTTCTTC. Translating gives CATSDPSGPPEQFF. This chain connects TRBV24-1 to TRBJ2-1; 8 bases fit TRBD2. CDR1 KGHDR and CDR2 SFDVKD come from the germline V gene. The CDR3 spans 14 residues. V trimming: 4 bases; J trimming: 9 bases; junction bases outside the gene matches: 7.

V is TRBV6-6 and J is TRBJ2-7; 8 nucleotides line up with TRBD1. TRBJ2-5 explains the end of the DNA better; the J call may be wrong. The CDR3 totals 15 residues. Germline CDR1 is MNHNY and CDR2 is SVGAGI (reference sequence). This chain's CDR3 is CASSYPAGGWETQYF. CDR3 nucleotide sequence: TGTGCCAGCAGTTACCCCGCAGGGGGCTGGGAGACCCAGTACTTC.

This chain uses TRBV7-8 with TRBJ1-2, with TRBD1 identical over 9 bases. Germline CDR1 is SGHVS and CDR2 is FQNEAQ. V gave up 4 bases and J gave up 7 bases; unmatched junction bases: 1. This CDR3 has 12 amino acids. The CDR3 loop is CASSWDRVGYTF. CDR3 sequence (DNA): TGTGCCAGCAGCTGGGACAGGGTTGGCTACACCTTC.

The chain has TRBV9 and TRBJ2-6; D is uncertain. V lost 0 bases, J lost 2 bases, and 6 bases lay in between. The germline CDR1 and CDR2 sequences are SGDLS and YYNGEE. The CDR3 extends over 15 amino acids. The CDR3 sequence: CASSVGLTGANVLTF. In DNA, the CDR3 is TGTGCCAGCAGCGTAGGGCTGACTGGGGCCAACGTCCTGACTTTC.

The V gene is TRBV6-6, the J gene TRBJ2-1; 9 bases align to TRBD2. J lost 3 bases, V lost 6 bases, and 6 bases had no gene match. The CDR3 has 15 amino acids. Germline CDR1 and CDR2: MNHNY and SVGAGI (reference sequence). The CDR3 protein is CASSKREERYNEQFF. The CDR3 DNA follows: TGTGCCAGCAGCAAGCGGGAGGAACGCTACAATGAGCAGTTCTTC.

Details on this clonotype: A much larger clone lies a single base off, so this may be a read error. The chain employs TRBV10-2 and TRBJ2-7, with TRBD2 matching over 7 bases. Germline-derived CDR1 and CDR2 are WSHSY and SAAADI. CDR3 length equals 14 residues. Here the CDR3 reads CASSDQAGPYGQYF. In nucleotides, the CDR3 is TGCGCCAGCAGTGATCAAGCGGGGCCCTACGGGCAGTACTTC.

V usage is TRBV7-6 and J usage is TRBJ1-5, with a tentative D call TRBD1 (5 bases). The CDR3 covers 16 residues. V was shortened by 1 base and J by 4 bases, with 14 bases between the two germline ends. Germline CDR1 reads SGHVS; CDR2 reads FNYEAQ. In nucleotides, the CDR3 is TGTGCCAGCAGCTTAGGTCCGCGGGGGAATAATCAGCCCCAGCATTTT. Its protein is CASSLGPRGNNQPQHF.

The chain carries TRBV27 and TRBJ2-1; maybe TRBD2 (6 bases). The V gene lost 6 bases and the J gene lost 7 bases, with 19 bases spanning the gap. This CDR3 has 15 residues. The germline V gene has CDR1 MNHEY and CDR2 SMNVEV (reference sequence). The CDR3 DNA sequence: TGTGCCAGCAGCCCCGCGGGACCGCCGCATAATGAGCAGTTCTTC. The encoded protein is CASSPAGPPHNEQFF.

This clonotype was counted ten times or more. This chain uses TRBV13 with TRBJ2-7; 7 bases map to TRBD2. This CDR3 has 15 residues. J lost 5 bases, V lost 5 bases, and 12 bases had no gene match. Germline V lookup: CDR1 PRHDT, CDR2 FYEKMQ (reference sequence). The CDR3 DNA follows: TGTGCCAGCAGCATGTATGAGGGAGGGCGGGACGAGCAGTACTTC. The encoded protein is CASSMYEGGRDEQYF.

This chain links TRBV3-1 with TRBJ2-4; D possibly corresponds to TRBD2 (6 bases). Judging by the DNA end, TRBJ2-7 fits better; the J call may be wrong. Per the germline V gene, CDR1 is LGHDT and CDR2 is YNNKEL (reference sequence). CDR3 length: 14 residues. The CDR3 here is CASSQRGMKLEQYF. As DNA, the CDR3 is TGTGCCAGCAGCCAACGCGGGATGAAACTCGAGCAGTACTTC.

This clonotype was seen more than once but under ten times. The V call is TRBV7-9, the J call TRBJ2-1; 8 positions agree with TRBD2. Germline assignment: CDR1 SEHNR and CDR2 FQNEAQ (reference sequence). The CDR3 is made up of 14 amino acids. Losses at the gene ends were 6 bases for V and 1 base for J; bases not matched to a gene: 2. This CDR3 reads CASSERGSYNEQFF. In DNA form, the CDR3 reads TGTGCCAGCAGTGAGCGGGGGTCCTACAATGAGCAGTTCTTC.

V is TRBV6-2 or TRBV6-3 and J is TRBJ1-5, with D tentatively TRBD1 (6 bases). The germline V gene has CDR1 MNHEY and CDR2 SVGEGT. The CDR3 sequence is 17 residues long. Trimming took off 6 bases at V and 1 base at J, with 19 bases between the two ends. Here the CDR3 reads CASSPDKGGVSNQPQHF. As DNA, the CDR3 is TGTGCCAGCAGCCCAGATAAGGGGGGTGTGAGCAATCAGCCCCAGCATTTT.

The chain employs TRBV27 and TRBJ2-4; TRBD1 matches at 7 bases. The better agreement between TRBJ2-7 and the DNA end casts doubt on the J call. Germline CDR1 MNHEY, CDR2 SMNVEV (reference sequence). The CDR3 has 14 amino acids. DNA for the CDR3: TGTGCCAGCAGCTACCGACAGGGTATCTACGAGCAGTACTTC. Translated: CASSYRQGIYEQYF.